The subject of this entry is one T cell receptor (beta chain). Sequencing was performed with immunoSEQ multiplex PCR; in TCRdb, only in-frame clones are kept and a portion is missing. The table records 18,000 or so clones, less than 75% of them present only once. The data belong to a study of somatic mutations in cytotoxic T cells in rheumatoid arthritis. The TCR originated in a woman aged 60-75 years in good health. The sample was CD8+ T cells sorted from blood.

In DNA form, the CDR3 reads TGTGCCAGCACTGCTACTAGCGCCGAGACCCAGTACTTC. This encodes CASTATSAETQYF. The rearrangement uses TRBV6-1 and TRBJ2-5; 7 bases align to TRBD2. Trimming took 7 bases from V and 5 from J; bases not matched to a gene: 7. The CDR3 loop spans 13 amino acids. Germline CDR1 MNHNS, CDR2 SASEGT.